In its sample, the clone carrying this TCR beta chain was seen many times. The TCR beta CDR3 regions underwent amplification using RNA transcripts as the source. When the TCR CDR3 underwent first-round RT-PCR, the HTBI primer set was used. TCRdb re-derived calls from the multiplex PCR reads in MiXCR, one entry per CDR3 protein. Here the sample spans 350,000 or so distinct CDR3 sequences, around a sixth being singletons. The data are from a study of T cells in Graves' hyperthyroidism and ophthalmopathy. This clonotype was sampled from a woman aged 40 to 50 with Graves' ophthalmopathy. The source material was blood.

The CDR3, as DNA: TGTGCCAGCAGCCAACGAGCGGGACAAGAGACCCAGTACTTC. This sequence encodes CASSQRAGQETQYF. The chain joins TRBV7-3 to TRBJ2-5; 7 nucleotides agree with TRBD2. After removal of 5 bases from V and 2 bases from J, the junction contained 5 bases not matched to a gene. Per germline, CDR1 SGHTA and CDR2 FQGTGA. This CDR3 is 14 amino acids long.